This T cell receptor beta chain was documented in a study of T cell repertoires in cytomegalovirus infection. About the study: It was the public TCR beta signatures that indicated both CMV infection and matching HLA type.

In its sample, this clonotype was seen many times. A single record per CDR3 protein comes from TCRdb applying MiXCR to the reads. The sample comprises under 150,000 distinct CDR3 sequences, less than 9.5% of which are singletons, and around 10% rests with the top ten. The CDR3 runs to 13 residues. Deletions cut 1 base from V and 1 base from J, with 4 bases between. Germline lookup yields CDR1 SNHLY and CDR2 FYNNEI. The clonotype comes from a human donor in good health (CMV status not recorded). Some clones in this sample may be carry-over from other donors' samples. Sequences were obtained from PBMCs. J is TRBJ1-1 and V is TRBV2; no firm D call. The CDR3 is CASSEGANTEAFF. The CDR3 DNA reads TGTGCCAGCAGTGAAGGTGCGAACACTGAAGCTTTCTTT.